This T cell receptor (beta chain) was recorded in a study of cytomegalovirus exposure and HLA in healthy donors. Across the study: A previous analysis identified 90 million to 140 million unique TCR beta sequences derived from roughly 190 million T cells.

Study-wide points: It was taken for granted in presence/absence analyses that sequencing depth across donors was roughly uniform. It has been reported that TCR beta sequences accurately predicted the HLA-A and HLA-B alleles of most subjects.

To note about this clone: Its antigen is unknown.

It was with 60 Vbeta and 13 Jbeta primers that the PCR ran. Assay: immunoSEQ multiplex PCR; the TCRdb copy retains only in-frame clones and omits some. The sample lists more than 65,000 clones; 67% were seen once. Trimming cost V 1 base and J 3 bases; bases outside gene matches: 3. The CDR3 has 14 amino acids. In germline, CDR1 is SQVTM, CDR2 ANQGSEA. This sequence joins TRBV29-1 and TRBJ2-1, with 7 bases identical to TRBD2. This TCR was sampled from a woman in her fifties or sixties in good health and CMV-seropositive. The sequencing sample was made of PBMCs. The CDR3: CSVEGRGGYNEQFF. Here the CDR3 DNA reads TGCAGCGTTGAAGGGCGCGGGGGCTACAATGAGCAGTTCTTC.